The 32 T cell receptor beta chains presented below share a single source sample, sequenced in a study of CXCR3-negative and CXCR3-positive naive CD8 T cells. Each TRB cDNA library was prepared by 5' RACE (with UMI labels). TCRdb re-called the 5' RACE reads and shows each CDR3 protein once, DNA omitted. The sample table includes fewer than 95,000 distinct CDR3 sequences. The source material was naive CXCR3- CD8+ T cells from blood. Subset indicated: CD45RO-CCR7+CD27+CD95- naive CD8+ T cells lacking CXCR3 (TNR3-). Receptors originate from a human donor in good health. Some clones in this sample may be carry-over from other donors' samples.

The V call is TRBV5-6, the J call TRBJ1-5; the TRBD1 assignment by TCRdb is unverifiable without DNA. There are 16 residues in the CDR3. Germline V gives CDR1 SGHDT, CDR2 YYEEEE. The CDR3 sequence: CASSSGVARENQPQHF.

The V call is TRBV11-2, the J call TRBJ2-5; TCRdb gives TRBD1 as the D gene, but with no DNA this cannot be confirmed. Germline loops: CDR1 SGHAT, CDR2 FQNNGV. The CDR3 length is 15 residues. The CDR3 region is CASSYGTGSFETQYF. Looking up the rest from reference TRBV11-2 and TRBJ2-5 gives the full variable domain: EAGVAQSPRYKIIEKRQSVAFWCNPISGHATLYWYQQILGQGPKLLIQFQNNGVVDDSQLPKDRFSAERLKGVDSTLKIQPAKLEDSAVYLCASSYGTGSFETQYFGPGTRLLVL.

This chain connects TRBV23-1 to TRBJ1-4. TRBV23-1 is identified as an open reading frame with a role that is uncertain. This CDR3 region has 14 residues. The CDR3 reads CASSQSVGIEKLFF.

The V call is TRBV7-8, the J call TRBJ2-1; the TCRdb call, TRBD2, lacks DNA for checking. CDR3 length equals 16 residues. The germline V gene has CDR1 SGHVS and CDR2 FQNEAQ. The CDR3 sequence: CASSLGLSGANNEQFF. Filled out from reference TRBV7-8 and TRBJ2-1, the complete variable domain reads GAGVSQSPRYKVAKRGQDVALRCDPISGHVSLFWYQQALGQGPEFLTYFQNEAQLDKSGLPSDRFFAERPEGSVSTLKIQRTQQEDSAVYLCASSLGLSGANNEQFFGPGTRLTVL.

The CDR3 spells CASSLSLAGTYEQYF. This chain connects TRBV27 to TRBJ2-7; absent DNA, TCRdb's TRBD2 call cannot be checked. CDR1 is MNHEY and CDR2 is SMNVEV in the germline V gene (reference sequence). The CDR3 consists of 15 residues.

The chain has TRBV4-1 and TRBJ2-1; TCRdb's D call of TRBD2 is untestable without DNA. Germline CDR1 reads MGHRA; CDR2 reads YSYEKL. The CDR3 has 14 amino acids. The CDR3: CASSQGLAGYEQFF.

The chain is built from TRBV28 and TRBJ1-5; TCRdb designates TRBD1, a call that cannot be tested without DNA. CDR1 and CDR2 (germline): MDHEN, SYDVKM. The CDR3 contains 15 residues. Here the CDR3 reads CASSFFAGTDQPQHF.

V gene TRBV29-1 combines with J gene TRBJ1-2. This CDR3 has 12 residues. Germline values: CDR1 SQVTM, CDR2 ANQGSEA. CDR3: CSVLPRGSGYTF.

The chain combines TRBV5-6 with TRBJ2-1. Germline V gene data show CDR1 as SGHDT and CDR2 as YYEEEE. The CDR3 totals 14 residues. CDR3 sequence: CASSLDSYYNEQFF.

The chain uses TRBV6-2 or TRBV6-3 and TRBJ2-5; TCRdb's assignment of TRBD1 cannot be checked, as there is no DNA. Per the germline V gene, CDR1 is MNHEY and CDR2 is SVGEGT. The CDR3 runs 14 residues. CDR3: CASSPDRPQETQYF.

J is TRBJ2-2 and V is TRBV29-1; the TCRdb D gene call, TRBD2, has no DNA to confirm it. Germline V gene lookup returns CDR1 SQVTM and CDR2 ANQGSEA. The CDR3 length is 15 residues. The CDR3 protein is CSVEYSGLNTGELFF.

The rearrangement joins TRBV29-1 to TRBJ2-1. There are 11 residues in the CDR3. Germline-derived CDR1 and CDR2 are SQVTM and ANQGSEA. The CDR3 sequence is CSVVLYNEQFF.

The chain links TRBV7-2 to TRBJ2-1; checking the TCRdb D call of TRBD1 is not possible without DNA. CDR3 size: 14 residues. Germline V lookup: CDR1 SGHTA, CDR2 FQGNSA. The CDR3 region is CASNDSDRDAEQFF. The whole variable domain, remainder taken from reference TRBV7-2 and TRBJ2-1, is GAGVSQSPSNKVTEKGKDVELRCDPISGHTALYWYRQSLGQGLEFLIYFQGNSAPDKSGLPSDRFSAERTGGSVSTLTIQRTQQEDSAVYLCASNDSDRDAEQFFGPGTRLTVL.

This rearrangement joins TRBV29-1 to TRBJ2-1; the TCRdb D gene call, TRBD2, has no DNA to confirm it. The CDR3 runs 12 residues. Germline lookup yields CDR1 SQVTM and CDR2 ANQGSEA. The CDR3 reads CSVEKSGSEQFF.

The chain's CDR3 is CASTAGYYEQYF. The V call is TRBV2, the J call TRBJ2-7. Germline V gene data show CDR1 as SNHLY and CDR2 as FYNNEI. This CDR3 is 12 amino acids long.

The chain couples TRBV29-1 to TRBJ2-4; as DNA is missing, the TRBD1 call by TCRdb cannot be tested. The CDR3 has 13 residues. Germline-derived CDR1 and CDR2 are SQVTM and ANQGSEA. CDR3 in amino acids: CSAEGGDINIQYF.

The chain employs TRBV5-1 and TRBJ1-6. The CDR3 covers 14 residues. In germline, CDR1 is SGHRS, CDR2 YFSETQ. CDR3 sequence: CASSLTVGDSPLHF. Full variable domain (outside the CDR3, taken from reference TRBV5-1 and TRBJ1-6): KAGVTQTPRYLIKTRGQQVTLSCSPISGHRSVSWYQQTPGQGLQFLFEYFSETQRNKGNFPGRFSGRQFSNSRSEMNVSTLELGDSALYLCASSLTVGDSPLHFGNGTRLTVT.

This chain links TRBV29-1 with TRBJ1-1; TCRdb outputs TRBD1, but without DNA this stays unchecked. In germline, CDR1 is SQVTM, CDR2 ANQGSEA. The CDR3 has 13 amino acids. CDR3 residues: CSAQQGSYTEAFF.

The chain recombines TRBV29-1 with TRBJ2-7; TCRdb indicates TRBD1, and absent DNA this call remains unverified. The CDR3 loop spans 14 amino acids. Germline-derived CDR1 and CDR2 are SQVTM and ANQGSEA. CDR3 protein: CSVEGRDRGDEQYF.

The rearrangement joins TRBV21-1 to TRBJ1-5. TRBV21-1 is given as a pseudogene. The CDR3 consists of 22 residues. CDR3: CASSKSRPGSRLTGPSNQPQHF.

This chain uses TRBV29-1 with TRBJ2-1; TCRdb picks TRBD2, but there is no DNA to check that call. The CDR3 runs to 16 residues. The germline CDR1 and CDR2 sequences are SQVTM and ANQGSEA. This CDR3 is CSVDIPSVSSYNEQFF.

The chain is built from TRBV12-3 or TRBV12-4 and TRBJ2-1; lacking DNA, the TRBD2 call made by TCRdb goes unchecked. The CDR3 has 18 residues. CDR3 loop: CASSFPEWRESSYNEQFF.

Measured by frequency, this clonotype is medium-sized. The chain joins TRBV12-3 or TRBV12-4 to TRBJ1-5; the D call of TRBD1 rests on TCRdb alone, since no DNA is present to check it. This CDR3 region has 14 residues. The CDR3 loop reads CASSWRQGEQPQHF.

This chain connects TRBV20-1 to TRBJ2-7. Germline V gene data show CDR1 as DFQATT and CDR2 as SNEGSKA (reference sequence). CDR3 size: 13 residues. The CDR3 reads CSARIPDSYEQYF.

The chain has TRBV2 and TRBJ1-2; the D gene TCRdb calls, TRBD1, cannot be checked with no DNA. The CDR3 has 14 amino acids. Germline assignment: CDR1 SNHLY and CDR2 FYNNEI. The CDR3 is CASSPMGLGDGYTF. Looking up the rest from reference TRBV2 and TRBJ1-2 gives the full variable domain: EPEVTQTPSHQVTQMGQEVILRCVPISNHLYFYWYRQILGQKVEFLVSFYNNEISEKSEIFDDQFSVERPDGSNFTLKIRSTKLEDSAMYFCASSPMGLGDGYTFGSGTRLTVV.

The chain has TRBV20-1 and TRBJ2-5; no DNA is available, so the TRBD2 call from TCRdb remains unchecked. The CDR3 consists of 15 residues. CDR1 DFQATT and CDR2 SNEGSKA come from the germline V gene (reference sequence). CDR3 residues: CSAIHSRRGKETQYF.

This chain uses TRBV29-1 with TRBJ2-4. CDR1 and CDR2 from the germline V gene are SQVTM and ANQGSEA. The CDR3 consists of 11 residues. The CDR3 region is CSVEVHNIQYF.

The V and J genes are TRBV5-1 and TRBJ2-7; checking the TCRdb D call of TRBD1 is not possible without DNA. The germline V gene has CDR1 SGHRS and CDR2 YFSETQ. The CDR3 extends over 15 amino acids. CDR3 amino acids: CASSYIQGSPYEQYF.

V gene TRBV10-2 combines with J gene TRBJ1-1; without DNA, the TCRdb call of TRBD1 cannot be checked. Germline values: CDR1 WSHSY, CDR2 SAAADI. The CDR3 extends over 14 amino acids. The CDR3 spells CASSSPGERTEAFF.

V and J are TRBV11-2 and TRBJ2-1; TCRdb names TRBD1, which stays unverified in the absence of DNA. The CDR3 is 13 residues long. From germline, CDR1 is SGHAT and CDR2 FQNNGV. Here the CDR3 reads CASSLGPDGEQFF.

V and J are TRBV11-2 and TRBJ1-4; TCRdb's D call of TRBD1 is untestable without DNA. CDR3 size: 14 residues. CDR1 is SGHAT and CDR2 is FQNNGV in the germline V gene. The CDR3 protein is CASSGTGASEELFF.

V gene TRBV4-3 combines with J gene TRBJ2-7; the TRBD1 assignment by TCRdb is unverifiable without DNA. This CDR3 spans 15 amino acids. Germline-derived CDR1 and CDR2 are LGHNA and YSLEER. The CDR3 protein is CASSQTGGARFEQYF.